These 3 T cell receptor beta chains were all obtained from the same sample, sequenced in a study of cytomegalovirus exposure and HLA in healthy donors. PCR amplification relied on 60 Vbeta primers (plus 13 Jbeta primers). Libraries were prepared by immunoSEQ multiplex PCR; TCRdb keeps only in-frame clonotypes and omits some of them. Here the sample spans 150,000 or so clones, 77% being singletons. The sequenced material came from PBMCs. All receptors derive from a female donor in good health and CMV-seronegative.

The rearrangement joins TRBV2 to TRBJ1-4, with 8 bases lining up with TRBD1. CDR3 length: 14 amino acids. Trimming took 6 bases from V and 3 from J; bases not matched to a gene: 3. CDR1 is SNHLY, CDR2 FYNNEI, per germline. Written as DNA, the CDR3 is TGTGCCAGCAGCTTGGGACAGGCTAATGAAAAACTGTTTTTT. Translation: CASSLGQANEKLFF.

J is TRBJ1-1 and V is TRBV9; 8 bases line up with TRBD1. The CDR3 runs to 14 residues. In germline, CDR1 is SGDLS, CDR2 YYNGEE. J gave up 1 base and V 2 bases, and 1 base lay outside the gene matches. CDR3 protein: CASSVTGGNTEAFF. CDR3 in DNA: TGTGCCAGCAGCGTCACAGGGGGGAACACTGAAGCTTTCTTT.

The V gene is TRBV2, the J gene TRBJ2-5; D gene unclear. In germline, CDR1 is SNHLY, CDR2 FYNNEI. The CDR3 is made up of 13 amino acids. V lost 0 bases and J 7 bases, leaving 9 bases between the germline ends. The CDR3 nucleotides read TGTGCCAGCAGTGAAGCCGAAGGCGGGACCCAGTACTTC. It codes for CASSEAEGGTQYF.